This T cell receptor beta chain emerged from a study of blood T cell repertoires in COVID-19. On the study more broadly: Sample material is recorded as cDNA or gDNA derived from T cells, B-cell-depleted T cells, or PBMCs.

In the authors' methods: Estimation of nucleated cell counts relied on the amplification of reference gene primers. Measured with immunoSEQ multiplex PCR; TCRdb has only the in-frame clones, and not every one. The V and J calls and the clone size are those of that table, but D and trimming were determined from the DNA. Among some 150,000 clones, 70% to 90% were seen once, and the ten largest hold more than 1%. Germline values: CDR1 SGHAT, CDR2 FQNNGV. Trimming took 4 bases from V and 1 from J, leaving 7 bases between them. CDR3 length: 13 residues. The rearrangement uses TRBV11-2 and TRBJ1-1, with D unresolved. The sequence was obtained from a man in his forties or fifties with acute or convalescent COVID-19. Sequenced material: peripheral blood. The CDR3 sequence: CASSSLANTEAFF. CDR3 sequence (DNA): TGTGCCAGCAGCTCTCTGGCGAACACTGAAGCTTTCTTT.